These 16 T cell receptor beta chains were sequenced from one sample in a study of blood T cell repertoires in COVID-19. Libraries were prepared by immunoSEQ multiplex PCR; TCRdb keeps only in-frame clonotypes and omits some of them. The sample holds 150,000 to 200,000 clones, under 90% seen once. Sequencing input: PBMCs or T cells enriched from blood (not recorded which). The receptors here all came from a man aged 50 or older who had recovered from COVID-19.

The V and J genes are TRBV18 and TRBJ1-2, with D possibly matching TRBD1 (6 bases). CDR1 KGHSH and CDR2 LQKENI come from the germline V gene. The V and J ends lost 1 base and 6 bases respectively, with 9 bases between them. The CDR3 sequence is 13 residues long. CDR3 bases: TGTGCCAGCTCACCACTCAGGACAGATGGCTACACCTTC. Translated: CASSPLRTDGYTF.

This chain connects TRBV2 to TRBJ2-3, with D possibly matching TRBD1 (6 bases). The V gene lost 8 bases and the J gene lost 5 bases, with 17 bases spanning the gap. CDR1 is SNHLY, CDR2 FYNNEI, per germline. There are 14 residues in the CDR3. For the CDR3, the DNA is TGTGCCAGCTTACAGGGCAGGGCGGGAGATACGCAGTATTTT. Translated: CASLQGRAGDTQYF.

This clone appeared a few times. V gene TRBV7-9 combines with J gene TRBJ2-2, with D tentatively TRBD1 (6 bases). This CDR3 comprises 14 residues. Trimming shortened V by 4 bases and J by 7 bases, and 13 bases separated the two germline ends. From germline, CDR1 is SEHNR and CDR2 FQNEAQ (reference sequence). The chain's CDR3 is CASSSGTLGGELFF. The CDR3 nucleotides are TGTGCCAGCAGCTCCGGGACACTGGGCGGGGAGCTGTTTTTT.

The chain has TRBV18 and TRBJ2-7; TRBD1 aligns across 7 bases. Germline lookup yields CDR1 KGHSH and CDR2 LQKENI. After removal of 5 bases from V and 0 bases from J, the junction contained 10 bases not matched to a gene. The CDR3 contains 16 residues. CDR3 protein: CASSGLWGQTSYEQYF. The CDR3 DNA follows: TGTGCCAGCTCAGGGTTATGGGGACAGACCTCCTACGAGCAGTACTTC.

This rearrangement joins TRBV2 to TRBJ1-1; D not certain. The CDR3 covers 13 residues. Trimming cost V 6 bases and J 4 bases, with 12 bases left between them. The germline CDR1 and CDR2 sequences are SNHLY and FYNNEI. DNA of the CDR3: TGTGCCAGCAGCGGGGAGGGAGCCACTGAAGCTTTCTTT. Translated, it gives CASSGEGATEAFF.

The J gene is TRBJ2-7, the V gene TRBV10-3; D possibly corresponds to TRBD1 (6 bases). Germline-derived CDR1 and CDR2 are ENHRY and SYGVKD. This CDR3 region has 12 residues. V was pared by 5 bases and J by 2 bases, with 7 bases between. CDR3 coding DNA: TGTGCCATCAGTACAGGGACCTACGAGCAGTACTTC. Protein sequence: CAISTGTYEQYF.

The CDR3 is CASSSEGRGNWPQHF. CDR3 nucleotide sequence: TGTGCCAGCAGCTCCGAAGGACGGGGAAATTGGCCCCAGCATTTT. This chain connects TRBV5-6 to TRBJ1-5; the D is unclear. From germline, CDR1 is SGHDT and CDR2 YYEEEE. Trimming pared 3 bases from V and 9 bases from J, leaving 19 bases between. The CDR3 runs 15 residues.

J is TRBJ2-3 and V is TRBV29-1; tentative D call: TRBD1 (5 bases). The CDR3 sequence is 14 residues long. Trimming left V 0 bases short and J 1 base short, with 8 bases between. CDR1 is SQVTM, CDR2 ANQGSEA, per germline. CDR3 residues: CSVEDWGGTDTQYF. Here the CDR3 DNA reads TGCAGCGTTGAAGATTGGGGCGGCACAGATACGCAGTATTTT.

This clone has a handful of counts. This chain joins TRBV21-1 and TRBJ1-4; TRBD1 is the table's D call, not checked against the DNA. TRBV21-1 is a pseudogene. The CDR3 length is 15 residues. CDR3 sequence reads: CASSKPPRGDEKLFF. CDR3 bases: TGTGCCAGCAGCAAACCCCCCAGGGGTGATGAAAAACTGTTTTTT.

The V call is TRBV5-1, the J call TRBJ1-2; D gene ambiguous. The germline V gene encodes CDR1 SGHRS and CDR2 YFSETQ. Trimming left V 4 bases short and J 7 bases short, with 11 bases between. The CDR3 contains 12 residues. The CDR3 bases are TGCGCCAGCAGCCCATCAGGTCTTGGCTACACCTTC. Translating it yields CASSPSGLGYTF. Full variable domain (outside the CDR3, taken from reference TRBV5-1 and TRBJ1-2): KAGVTQTPRYLIKTRGQQVTLSCSPISGHRSVSWYQQTPGQGLQFLFEYFSETQRNKGNFPGRFSGRQFSNSRSEMNVSTLELGDSALYLCASSPSGLGYTFGSGTRLTVV.

The chain recombines TRBV6-4 with TRBJ1-2; 11 positions agree with TRBD1. Trimming cost V 3 bases and J 7 bases; bases outside gene matches: 16. Germline V CDR1 and CDR2: MRHNA, SNTAGT. There are 18 residues in the CDR3. CDR3 protein: CASSDFFGQGAATGGYTF. DNA of the CDR3: TGTGCCAGCAGTGATTTCTTCGGACAGGGGGCGGCGACTGGTGGCTACACCTTC.

The chain combines TRBV4-1 with TRBJ2-1, with TRBD2 as a possible D gene (6 bases). Germline V CDR1 and CDR2: MGHRA, YSYEKL. The CDR3 covers 20 residues. Trimming shortened V by 2 bases and J by 6 bases, and 29 bases separated the two germline ends. CDR3 residues: CASSQRGSGLLPGVGNEQFF. The CDR3 DNA reads as TGCGCCAGCAGCCAAAGGGGCTCGGGACTCCTCCCTGGGGTGGGCAATGAGCAGTTCTTC.

The chain employs TRBV27 and TRBJ2-1, with 14 bases identical to TRBD2. Germline CDR1 and CDR2: MNHEY and SMNVEV (reference sequence). This CDR3 has 18 residues. J was trimmed by 0 bases and V by 3 bases; bases with no gene match: 4. CDR3 loop: CASSFGLAGGSSYNEQFF. The CDR3 nucleotides are TGTGCCAGCAGTTTTGGACTAGCGGGGGGCAGCTCCTACAATGAGCAGTTCTTC.

This CDR3 reads CASSGAEGQGAEDSPLHF. The CDR3 region has the DNA TGTGCCAGCAGTGGGGCTGAGGGACAGGGGGCTGAGGATTCACCCCTCCACTTT. The chain uses TRBV5-6 and TRBJ1-6; 12 bases line up with TRBD1. V gave up 5 bases and J gave up 8 bases; unmatched junction bases: 14. From germline, CDR1 is SGHDT and CDR2 YYEEEE. The CDR3 length is 18 residues. Full variable domain (outside the CDR3, taken from reference TRBV5-6 and TRBJ1-6): DAGVTQSPTHLIKTRGQQVTLRCSPKSGHDTVSWYQQALGQGPQFIFQYYEEEERQRGNFPDRFSGHQFPNYSSELNVNALLLGDSALYLCASSGAEGQGAEDSPLHFGNGTRLTVT.

A word on this clone: This same CDR3 is encoded by further DNA sequences in the sample. The V and J genes are TRBV7-8 and TRBJ2-3; D gene uncertain. V dropped 1 base and J dropped 1 base, with 3 bases sitting between them. Germline CDR1 is SGHVS and CDR2 is FQNEAQ. CDR3 size: 13 residues. The CDR3 loop reads CASSLGGTDTQYF. DNA for the CDR3: TGTGCCAGCAGCTTAGGCGGCACAGATACGCAGTATTTT.

CDR3 DNA sequence: TGTGCCAGCTCACCACGGACTAGCGGGATGTACAATGAGCAGTTCTTC. It codes for CASSPRTSGMYNEQFF. This chain uses TRBV18 with TRBJ2-1, with 12 bases fitting TRBD2. The CDR3 extends over 16 amino acids. The germline CDR1 and CDR2 sequences are KGHSH and LQKENI. Losses at the gene ends were 1 base for V and 4 bases for J; bases not matched to a gene: 2.